This entry lists 30 T cell receptor beta chains sequenced from one sample in a study of OX40 agonist ivuxolimab in advanced cancers. Library method: the immunoSEQ multiplex PCR assay. This is the immuneACCESS table as TCRdb keeps it, with only in-frame sequences that have V and J called. A part of the clones is gone; compared with another copy, unresolved V genes explain less than half, and the rest is unexplained. The sample data list tens of thousands of clones, and about 88% of these were observed just once. The biggest ten clones account for 45% to 70% of the sample. Sequencing used CD4+ or CD8+ T cells sorted from blood, obtained in a trial of the OX40 agonist ivuxolimab. These receptors were collected from an adult with an advanced solid tumor such as melanoma, head and neck, liver or kidney cancer.

Here the CDR3 reads CASSQSIAGGETQYF. The DNA for the CDR3 is TGCGCCAGCAGCCAATCGATAGCGGGAGGGGAGACCCAGTACTTC. The V gene is TRBV5-1, the J gene TRBJ2-5; 11 nucleotides agree with TRBD2. This CDR3 region has 15 residues. CDR1 SGHRS and CDR2 YFSETQ come from the germline V gene. After removal of 4 bases from V and 5 bases from J, the junction contained 7 bases not matched to a gene.

The CDR3 DNA is TGTGCCAGCAGTCCGAGCGGGGGCAGCTCCTACGAGCAGTACTTC. Translating gives CASSPSGGSSYEQYF. This chain uses TRBV6-6 with TRBJ2-7; 8 nucleotides agree with TRBD2. The germline V gene encodes CDR1 MNHNY and CDR2 SVGAGI (reference sequence). J lost 0 bases, V lost 5 bases, and 6 bases had no gene match. CDR3 size: 15 residues.

This chain links TRBV10-3 with TRBJ1-2; D perhaps matches TRBD1 (5 bases). The CDR3 is 13 amino acids. Per the germline V gene, CDR1 is ENHRY and CDR2 is SYGVKD. The V gene lost 6 bases and the J gene lost 1 base, with 9 bases spanning the gap. The CDR3 is CAISPGGNYGYTF. CDR3 bases: TGTGCCATCAGCCCCGGGGGTAACTATGGCTACACCTTC.

V gene TRBV2 combines with J gene TRBJ2-4, with TRBD2 matching over 8 bases. The CDR3 runs to 17 residues. Germline V gene lookup returns CDR1 SNHLY and CDR2 FYNNEI. Trimming took 3 bases from V and 2 from J; bases not matched to a gene: 9. CDR3 sequence reads: CASSDLGGGRSKNIQYF. DNA of the CDR3: TGTGCCAGCAGTGATTTGGGCGGGGGGAGGTCCAAAAACATTCAGTACTTC.

J is TRBJ2-7 and V is TRBV6-5, with D maybe TRBD1 (6 bases). The germline V gene encodes CDR1 MNHEY and CDR2 SVGAGI. There are 11 residues in the CDR3. Trimming took off 6 bases at V and 8 bases at J, with 11 bases between the two ends. CDR3: CASRTGSQQYF. In nucleotides, the CDR3 is TGTGCCAGCAGAACAGGGTCCCAGCAGTACTTC.

The chain is built from TRBV7-6 and TRBJ1-2; TRBD1 matches at 8 bases. This CDR3 contains 17 residues. From germline, CDR1 is SGHVS and CDR2 FNYEAQ. Trimming at V came to 5 bases and at J to 7 bases, leaving 18 bases not matched to a gene. The CDR3 spells CASSVSGTGYSVGGYTF. In DNA form, the CDR3 reads TGTGCCAGCAGCGTCTCCGGGACAGGTTATTCGGTTGGTGGCTACACCTTC.

The rearrangement links TRBV6-4 to TRBJ2-1; D possibly corresponds to TRBD2 (5 bases). Trimming shortened V by 6 bases and J by 9 bases, and 12 bases separated the two germline ends. This CDR3 has 12 amino acids. Per germline, CDR1 MRHNA and CDR2 SNTAGT. CDR3 in DNA: TGTGCCAGCAGCATCCTAGGAGGTGAGCAGTTCTTC. This encodes CASSILGGEQFF.

This clone was counted only a few times. This chain links TRBV5-1 with TRBJ1-2; D possibly corresponds to TRBD1 (5 bases). V was trimmed by 6 bases and J by 3 bases, leaving 18 bases between them. Germline CDR1 and CDR2: SGHRS and YFSETQ. The CDR3 has 15 amino acids. The CDR3 sequence is CASNLGRGSDYGYTF. As DNA, the CDR3 is TGCGCCAGCAACCTGGGTCGGGGCTCGGACTATGGCTACACCTTC.

The chain combines TRBV29-1 with TRBJ2-7, with D possibly being TRBD1 (6 bases). The CDR3 has 14 amino acids. From germline, CDR1 is SQVTM and CDR2 ANQGSEA. V lost 1 base and J lost 6, with 16 bases in between. Here the CDR3 DNA reads TGCAGCGTTGAAGTAAGAGGGGGTCGGGGCGAGCAGTACTTC. It is translated as CSVEVRGGRGEQYF.

The chain is built from TRBV4-1 and TRBJ1-4, with D perhaps TRBD1 (5 bases). V was shortened by 3 bases and J by 6 bases, with 14 bases between the two germline ends. CDR1 MGHRA and CDR2 YSYEKL come from the germline V gene. The CDR3 has 15 amino acids. In DNA form, the CDR3 reads TGCGCCAGCAGCCATCTAGGGACTGGTTATGAAAAACTGTTTTTT. Translated: CASSHLGTGYEKLFF.

The CDR3 bases are TGTGCCATCAGTGAGTCGGGGACCCCAGGGCAGACCCAGTACTTC. The encoded protein is CAISESGTPGQTQYF. This chain joins TRBV10-3 and TRBJ2-5; D tentatively fits TRBD1 or TRBD2 (5 bases each). Trimming stripped 0 bases from V and 6 bases from J, with 14 bases between. This CDR3 comprises 15 residues. Germline lookup yields CDR1 ENHRY and CDR2 SYGVKD.

In DNA form, the CDR3 reads TGTGCCAGCAGTGACCGCAGGGTCACTGAGCAGTTCTTC. Residues: CASSDRRVTEQFF. The rearrangement links TRBV2 to TRBJ2-1; TRBD1 is a possible D gene (5 bases). With 3 bases removed from V and 9 bases from J, the gap between germline ends came to 12 bases. Per the germline V gene, CDR1 is SNHLY and CDR2 is FYNNEI. This CDR3 has 13 residues.

The CDR3 sequence is CASSPTTSPEAFF. CDR3 DNA: TGTGCCAGCAGTCCCACGACTTCTCCTGAAGCTTTCTTT. The V gene is TRBV6-5, the J gene TRBJ1-1; D unclear. The CDR3 has 13 amino acids. Trimming pared 5 bases from V and 6 bases from J, leaving 13 bases between. Germline assignment: CDR1 MNHEY and CDR2 SVGAGI.

This chain uses TRBV5-1 with TRBJ2-1; tentatively, D is TRBD1 (6 bases). Trimming stripped 7 bases from V and 0 bases from J, with 14 bases between. The germline CDR1 and CDR2 sequences are SGHRS and YFSETQ. The CDR3 is made up of 15 amino acids. In nucleotides, the CDR3 is TGCGCCAGCCAGAGACAGGTCAGCTCCTACAATGAGCAGTTCTTC. Encoded protein: CASQRQVSSYNEQFF.

This chain connects TRBV6-5 to TRBJ2-5; D possibly uses TRBD1 or TRBD2 (6 bases each). CDR1 is MNHEY, CDR2 SVGAGI, per germline. V lost 6 bases and J 2 bases, leaving 13 bases between the germline ends. The CDR3 has 14 amino acids. The CDR3 is CASSYRGTQETQYF. CDR3 nucleotide sequence: TGTGCCAGCAGCTACCGGGGGACACAAGAGACCCAGTACTTC.

This clone was counted between two and nine times. The chain joins TRBV2 to TRBJ1-5; tentative D call: TRBD1 (5 bases). V dropped 6 bases and J dropped 5 bases, with 14 bases sitting between them. The CDR3 is made up of 14 amino acids. Germline loops: CDR1 SNHLY, CDR2 FYNNEI. The CDR3 spells CASRTGFSDQPQHF. The CDR3 DNA is TGTGCCAGCAGAACAGGTTTCTCCGATCAGCCCCAGCATTTT.

The chain uses TRBV5-6 and TRBJ2-5; no definite D call. The CDR3 extends over 15 amino acids. V lost 0 bases to trimming and J lost 2 bases, with 11 bases between them. CDR1 is SGHDT, CDR2 YYEEEE, per germline. Written as DNA, the CDR3 is TGTGCCAGCAGCTTGGCCCTGGTGGGGCAAGAGACCCAGTACTTC. As protein: CASSLALVGQETQYF.

This clone was observed a single time. This rearrangement joins TRBV2 to TRBJ2-7; D is unresolved. Germline loops: CDR1 SNHLY, CDR2 FYNNEI. The CDR3 spans 12 residues. The V end lost 4 bases, the J end lost 1 base, and 5 bases lay between the germline ends. The CDR3 here is CASSGQSYEQYF. CDR3 nucleotides: TGTGCCAGCAGTGGCCAGTCCTACGAGCAGTACTTC.

The rearrangement uses TRBV27 and TRBJ2-1; D uncertain. V was shortened by 2 bases and J by 3 bases, with 5 bases between the two germline ends. Germline V CDR1 and CDR2: MNHEY, SMNVEV (reference sequence). The CDR3 has 13 residues. The CDR3, as DNA: TGTGCCAGCAGTTTAACGGGCTACAATGAGCAGTTCTTC. This codes for CASSLTGYNEQFF.

V and J are TRBV5-1 and TRBJ2-5; 9 nucleotides agree with TRBD1. The germline CDR1 and CDR2 sequences are SGHRS and YFSETQ. This CDR3 spans 15 amino acids. V shed 4 bases, J shed 2 bases, and the junction held 6 bases outside the gene matches. CDR3 nucleotides: TGCGCCAGCAGCGTACCGACAGGGGGGCAAGAGACCCAGTACTTC. Its protein product is CASSVPTGGQETQYF. Full variable domain (rest looked up from reference TRBV5-1 and TRBJ2-5): KAGVTQTPRYLIKTRGQQVTLSCSPISGHRSVSWYQQTPGQGLQFLFEYFSETQRNKGNFPGRFSGRQFSNSRSEMNVSTLELGDSALYLCASSVPTGGQETQYFGPGTRLLVL.

The chain employs TRBV6-5 and TRBJ2-1, with 10 bases identical to TRBD2. V was pared by 3 bases and J by 14 bases, with 7 bases of the junction left unmatched. The germline CDR1 and CDR2 sequences are MNHEY and SVGAGI. This CDR3 comprises 13 residues. The CDR3 reads CASSYTSGEGEFF. DNA for the CDR3: TGTGCCAGCAGTTATACTAGCGGGGAGGGGGAGTTCTTC.

The chain recombines TRBV21-1 with TRBJ1-1. TRBV21-1 is flagged as a pseudogene. The CDR3 spans 16 residues. Written as DNA, the CDR3 is TGTGCCAGCAGTGTTACAATAGCTACACATCGCACTGAAGCTTTCTTT. Its protein is CASSVTIATHRTEAFF.

The V gene is TRBV28, the J gene TRBJ1-5; D may be TRBD1 (5 bases). Germline V gene data show CDR1 as MDHEN and CDR2 as SYDVKM. The CDR3 runs to 14 residues. Trimming took off 4 bases at V and 1 base at J, with 8 bases between the two ends. In nucleotides, the CDR3 is TGTGCCAGCAGTTCGACAGCAAGCAATCAGCCCCAGCATTTT. Translated: CASSSTASNQPQHF.

The J gene is TRBJ2-3, the V gene TRBV2; unclear D gene. Deletions cut 7 bases from V and 0 bases from J, with 11 bases between. This CDR3 is built from 14 residues. Germline V gives CDR1 SNHLY, CDR2 FYNNEI. CDR3 loop: CASKTMSSTDTQYF. DNA of the CDR3: TGTGCCAGCAAAACTATGAGTAGCACAGATACGCAGTATTTT. Full variable domain (outside the CDR3, taken from reference TRBV2 and TRBJ2-3): EPEVTQTPSHQVTQMGQEVILRCVPISNHLYFYWYRQILGQKVEFLVSFYNNEISEKSEIFDDQFSVERPDGSNFTLKIRSTKLEDSAMYFCASKTMSSTDTQYFGPGTRLTVL.

This rearrangement joins TRBV29-1 to TRBJ1-2, with TRBD1 identical over 7 bases. Germline V gene sequence: CDR1 SQVTM, CDR2 ANQGSEA. V lost 7 bases, J lost 5 bases, and 7 bases stayed unmatched. CDR3 length: 12 residues. The chain's CDR3 is CSAQGVGYGYTF. The CDR3 region has the DNA TGCAGCGCTCAGGGGGTCGGTTATGGCTACACCTTC.

The J gene is TRBJ2-7, the V gene TRBV28, with a weak D call TRBD2 (5 bases). The germline V gene encodes CDR1 MDHEN and CDR2 SYDVKM. The length of the CDR3 is 13 residues. The V gene lost 7 bases and the J gene lost 3 bases, with 13 bases spanning the gap. DNA of the CDR3: TGTGCCAGCAACTCCGGGGTACTCTACGAGCAGTACTTC. Its translation is CASNSGVLYEQYF.

The chain combines TRBV27 with TRBJ2-4; 7 positions match TRBD1. Per germline, CDR1 MNHEY and CDR2 SMNVEV (reference sequence). J gave up 9 bases and V 4 bases, and 9 bases lay outside the gene matches. The CDR3 loop spans 14 amino acids. The CDR3 spells CASSSDRENVIQYF. DNA of the CDR3: TGTGCCAGCAGTTCAGACAGGGAAAATGTCATTCAGTACTTC.

J is TRBJ2-7 and V is TRBV19, with D possibly being TRBD1 (6 bases). With 6 bases removed from V and 1 base from J, the gap between germline ends came to 22 bases. CDR1 is LNHDA and CDR2 is SQIVND in the germline V gene (reference sequence). The CDR3 runs to 17 residues. In DNA form, the CDR3 reads TGTGCCAGTAGCCAAACAGGGTACTCCTCCCGTTCCTACGAGCAGTACTTC. Protein: CASSQTGYSSRSYEQYF.

This chain joins TRBV7-2 and TRBJ2-2; a weak D match, TRBD2 (6 bases). The CDR3 length is 15 residues. Germline CDR1 SGHTA, CDR2 FQGNSA. V gave up 1 base and J gave up 2 bases, with 8 bases separating them. CDR3 bases: TGTGCCAGCAGCTTAGACGGGACTAACACCGGGGAGCTGTTTTTT. Protein sequence: CASSLDGTNTGELFF.

The chain uses TRBV6-6 and TRBJ1-2; 9 bases line up with TRBD1. The CDR3 runs 14 residues. J lost 2 bases, V lost 4 bases, and 2 bases had no gene match. CDR1 and CDR2 from the germline V gene are MNHNY and SVGAGI (reference sequence). CDR3 nucleotides: TGTGCCAGCAGTTGGGACAGGGCAAACTATGGCTACACCTTC. It specifies CASSWDRANYGYTF.